A selection of T cell receptor beta chains follows, all from one sample in a study of T cell repertoires in aging, cancer and after chemotherapy. TCRdb processed the multiplex PCR reads anew with MiXCR; each CDR3 protein has one entry. The sample shows more than 2,000 distinct CDR3 sequences, about a third of them seen only once. The sample comprised blood. These receptors were collected from a human donor with a solid tumor. Both conserved end residues are part of each CDR3. A D gene is named only where the DNA matches it firmly. Not every row has a clone size; where given, it reads once, few, many or a size class.

d_call	v_call	clone_size	j_call	cdr3_aa	cdr3_nt
.	TRBV18	.	TRBJ1-4	CASSPSETENEKLFF	TGTGCCAGCTCACCCTCGGAGACAGAGAATGAAAAACTGTTTTTT
.	TRBV7-9	.	TRBJ2-1	CASSGWSGANNEQFF	TGTGCCAGCAGCGGATGGTCCGGGGCTAACAATGAGCAGTTCTTC
TRBD2	TRBV11-3	medium-sized	TRBJ2-5	CASSLAKGTSGGPQYF	TGTGCCAGCAGCCTAGCAAAAGGGACTAGCGGAGGCCCCCAGTACTTC
TRBD2	TRBV11-1	medium-sized	TRBJ2-7	CASSVGLAPYEQYF	TGTGCCAGCAGCGTAGGACTAGCACCCTACGAGCAGTACTTC
.	TRBV19	few	TRBJ1-3	CASDHTGNTIYF	TGTGCTTCGGACCATACTGGAAACACCATATATTTT
.	TRBV19	medium-sized	TRBJ1-1	CASIRGGTEAFF	TGTGCCAGTATTAGAGGGGGCACTGAAGCTTTCTTT
.	TRBV19	few	TRBJ2-5	CASSPGTSLSQETQYF	TGTGCCAGTAGTCCAGGAACTAGCCTGTCTCAAGAGACCCAGTACTTC
TRBD2	TRBV11-3	medium-sized	TRBJ2-7	CASALGGSSYEQYF	TGTGCCAGCGCCCTCGGCGGGAGCTCCTACGAGCAGTACTTC
.	TRBV19	.	TRBJ1-2	CASSTTTGPTIYGYTF	TGTGCCAGTAGTACCACGACAGGCCCGACGATTTATGGCTACACCTTC
TRBD1	TRBV5-6	.	TRBJ1-3	CASSLKPRQGSPFSGNTIYF	TGTGCCAGCAGCTTAAAACCCAGACAGGGGAGCCCGTTCTCTGGAAACACCATATATTTT
TRBD1	TRBV6-5	.	TRBJ1-3	CASSSPRGQGHSGNTIYF	TGTGCCAGCAGTTCACCCAGAGGACAGGGGCACTCTGGAAACACCATATATTTT
.	TRBV6-2/TRBV6-3	medium-sized	TRBJ2-1	CASSADHYNEQFF	TGTGCCAGCAGCGCGGACCATTACAATGAGCAGTTCTTC
TRBD1	TRBV5-5	.	TRBJ1-1	CASRYRGQANTEAFF	TGTGCCAGCAGATATCGCGGACAGGCGAACACTGAAGCTTTCTTT
TRBD1	TRBV20-1	.	TRBJ1-1	CSASAPGQARRTEAFF	TGCAGTGCTAGTGCACCGGGACAGGCGAGGAGGACTGAAGCTTTCTTT
.	TRBV6-1	few	TRBJ2-2	CASTRKGGGATGELFF	TGTGCCAGCACTCGAAAGGGGGGGGGCGCGACCGGGGAGCTGTTTTTT
.	TRBV18	.	TRBJ1-3	CASSPPERRYGNTIYF	TGTGCCAGCTCACCACCGGAGAGAAGATACGGAAACACCATATATTTT
.	TRBV27	.	TRBJ1-1	CASSSSRDTEAFF	TGTGCCAGCAGTTCGTCCAGGGACACTGAAGCTTTCTTT
TRBD1	TRBV6-1	.	TRBJ1-2	CASSEGGTGGRHGYTF	TGTGCCAGCAGTGAAGGAGGAACAGGGGGGCGACATGGCTACACCTTC
TRBD1	TRBV6-5	.	TRBJ1-2	CASNFFRDRGYGYTF	TGTGCCAGCAATTTCTTCCGGGACAGGGGGTATGGCTACACCTTC
.	TRBV13	.	TRBJ1-2	CASSTSNMADQNTF	TGTGCCAGCAGCACCTCGAACATGGCGGATCAAAACACCTTC
TRBD1	TRBV4-3	.	TRBJ1-2	CASSLRQGGTNYGYTF	TGCGCCAGCAGCCTCCGACAGGGGGGGACCAACTATGGCTACACCTTC
.	TRBV19	.	TRBJ1-1	CASSLHIPGTEAFF	TGTGCCAGTAGCCTACACATCCCCGGCACTGAAGCTTTCTTT
TRBD2	TRBV20-1	medium-sized	TRBJ2-5	CSAGVDSGTQETQYF	TGCAGTGCTGGGGTAGATAGCGGGACGCAAGAGACCCAGTACTTC
.	TRBV6-1	.	TRBJ1-4	CASSLGLLNEKLFF	TGTGCCAGCAGCTTGGGTCTTCTTAATGAAAAACTGTTTTTT
TRBD2	TRBV27	few	TRBJ2-3	CASSSGLAGAGDTQYF	TGTGCCAGCAGTTCAGGACTAGCGGGGGCCGGGGATACGCAGTATTTT
TRBD2	TRBV11-3	medium-sized	TRBJ2-1	CASSLGIAGGDNEQFF	TGTGCCAGCAGCTTAGGTATAGCGGGGGGCGACAATGAGCAGTTCTTC
TRBD1	TRBV27	medium-sized	TRBJ2-7	CASSGQESSYEQYF	TGTGCCAGCAGCGGACAGGAGAGCTCCTACGAGCAGTACTTC
TRBD2	TRBV19	medium-sized	TRBJ2-1	CASTISGSYNEQFF	TGTGCCAGTACTATTAGCGGGAGCTACAATGAGCAGTTCTTC
.	TRBV18	few	TRBJ1-1	CASSSGRNTEAFF	TGTGCCAGCTCATCTGGACGGAACACTGAAGCTTTCTTT
.	TRBV6-1	once	TRBJ1-3	CASNEVGPINTIYF	TGTGCCAGCAATGAAGTAGGTCCCATAAACACCATATATTTT
.	TRBV19	medium-sized	TRBJ2-1	CASSWGEKENEQFF	TGTGCCAGTAGTTGGGGGGAGAAGGAAAATGAGCAGTTCTTC
.	TRBV6-5	.	TRBJ1-2	CASRVTPGAGRTYGYTF	TGTGCCAGCAGAGTTACTCCCGGGGCAGGGAGGACCTATGGCTACACCTTC
.	TRBV12-3/TRBV12-4	few	TRBJ2-1	CASSFRGGPFNEQFF	TGTGCCAGCAGTTTCCGGGGCGGGCCCTTCAATGAGCAGTTCTTC
TRBD1	TRBV29-1	once	TRBJ1-1	CSARTGMNTEAFF	TGCAGCGCACGGACAGGGATGAACACTGAAGCTTTCTTT
TRBD2	TRBV11-2	.	TRBJ2-7	CASSAGTSFSAYEQYF	TGTGCCAGCAGCGCCGGGACTAGCTTTTCGGCCTACGAGCAGTACTTC
.	TRBV6-5	.	TRBJ2-1	CASSTLPGRSYNEQFF	TGTGCCAGCAGTACTTTGCCTGGGAGAAGCTACAATGAGCAGTTCTTC
.	TRBV6-5	medium-sized	TRBJ2-5	CASTNAGREQETQYF	TGTGCCAGCACAAACGCAGGGCGGGAACAAGAGACCCAGTACTTC
.	TRBV5-4	.	TRBJ2-5	CASSLGAARGDYF	TGTGCCAGCAGCTTGGGGGCGGCCCGAGGAGACTACTTC
TRBD1	TRBV29-1	.	TRBJ1-4	CSVGTVKGEKLFF	TGCAGCGTAGGGACAGTAAAGGGTGAAAAACTGTTTTTT